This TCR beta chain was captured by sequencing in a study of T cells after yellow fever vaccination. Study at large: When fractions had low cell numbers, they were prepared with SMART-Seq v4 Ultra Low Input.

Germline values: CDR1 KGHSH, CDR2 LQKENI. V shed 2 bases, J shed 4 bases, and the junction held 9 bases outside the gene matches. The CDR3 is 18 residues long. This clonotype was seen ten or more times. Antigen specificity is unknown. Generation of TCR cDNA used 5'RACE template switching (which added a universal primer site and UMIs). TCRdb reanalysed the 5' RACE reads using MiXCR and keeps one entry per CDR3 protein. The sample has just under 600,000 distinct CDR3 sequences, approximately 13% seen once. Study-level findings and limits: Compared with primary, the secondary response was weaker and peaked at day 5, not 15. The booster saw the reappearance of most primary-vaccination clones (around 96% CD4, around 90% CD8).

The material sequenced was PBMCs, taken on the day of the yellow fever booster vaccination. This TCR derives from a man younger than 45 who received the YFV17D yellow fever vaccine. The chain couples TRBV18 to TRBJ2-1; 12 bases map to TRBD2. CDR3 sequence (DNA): TGTGCCAGCTCACCAGGACTAGCGGGGAGAAGACCTTACAATGAGCAGTTCTTC. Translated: CASSPGLAGRRPYNEQFF.